The 22 T cell receptor beta chains below come from one sample, sequenced in a study of response to subunit inactivated influenza vaccine. TCRdb reanalysed the RT-PCR reads using MiXCR and keeps one entry per CDR3 protein. This sample has 530,000 or so distinct CDR3 sequences; 12% to 15% occur once, and the top ten carry around 10%. The starting material was PBMCs from blood, obtained 12 days after vaccination. The receptor source for this set is a man aged 45-65 years who received an inactivated influenza vaccine.

The chain has TRBV5-1 and TRBJ1-4; D uncertain. This CDR3 has 15 residues. CDR1 is SGHRS, CDR2 YFSETQ, per germline. V was trimmed by 0 bases and J by 7 bases, leaving 13 bases between them. The CDR3 protein is CASSLETGGGEKLFF. The DNA for the CDR3 is TGCGCCAGCAGCTTGGAGACGGGAGGTGGTGAAAAACTGTTTTTT.

This clonotype was recorded a few times. The CDR3 DNA reads TGCGCCAGCAGCTTGGGGCCCTTACCACATAGAGAATCCAGCACCGGGACCTCCTACGAGCAGTACTTC. Translating it yields CASSLGPLPHRESSTGTSYEQYF. The J gene is TRBJ2-7, the V gene TRBV5-1, with D perhaps TRBD1 or TRBD2 (5 bases each). The CDR3 length is 23 residues. V was trimmed by 0 bases and J by 0 bases, leaving 34 bases between them. Germline CDR1 and CDR2: SGHRS and YFSETQ.

This clonotype was recorded many times. The V gene is TRBV9, the J gene TRBJ1-2; D unresolved. Trimming removed 0 bases at V and 4 bases at J, with 13 bases between. Germline CDR1 reads SGDLS; CDR2 reads YYNGEE. This CDR3 comprises 15 residues. CDR3 DNA: TGTGCCAGCAGCGTAGCTCCAGGCCCCCTCTATGGCTACACCTTC. Translated, it gives CASSVAPGPLYGYTF.

This chain links TRBV12-3 or TRBV12-4 with TRBJ2-5; 10 bases fit TRBD1. V dropped 0 bases and J dropped 2; count of bases not matched to a gene: 6. The CDR3 totals 17 residues. CDR3 loop: CASSLALRDRGQETQYF. DNA of the CDR3: TGTGCCAGCAGTTTAGCGCTCCGGGACAGGGGACAAGAGACCCAGTACTTC.

V gene TRBV7-2 combines with J gene TRBJ2-2; 8 bases align to TRBD2. Germline CDR1 SGHTA, CDR2 FQGNSA. The CDR3 is 17 amino acids. The V and J ends lost 0 bases and 1 base, in that order; junction bases with no gene match: 4. CDR3 sequence (DNA): TGTGCCAGCAGCTTAGCGTCCCTAGCGGGGAACACCGGGGAGCTGTTTTTT. Translated, it gives CASSLASLAGNTGELFF.

This clonotype was detected a few times. The chain links TRBV12-3 or TRBV12-4 to TRBJ1-5; D is uncertain. The CDR3 has 12 amino acids. V lost 5 bases, J lost 3 bases, and 5 bases lay in between. CDR3 region: CASSTSNQPQHF. The CDR3, as DNA: TGTGCCAGCAGTACCTCCAATCAGCCCCAGCATTTT.

The rearrangement joins TRBV6-1 to TRBJ2-3; D gene ambiguous. V was cut by 2 bases and J by 5 bases, with 11 bases left in between. The CDR3 has 14 amino acids. CDR1 and CDR2 (germline): MNHNS, SASEGT. CDR3 sequence (DNA): TGTGCCAGCAGTGAAAGTGGGTTGGGAGATACGCAGTATTTT. Translating gives CASSESGLGDTQYF.

This clonotype was counted between two and nine times. The chain couples TRBV20-1 to TRBJ2-1, with a weak D call TRBD2 (6 bases). V lost 3 bases and J lost 1, with 10 bases in between. CDR1 is DFQATT and CDR2 is SNEGSKA in the germline V gene (reference sequence). The CDR3 sequence is 14 residues long. The CDR3 region is CSASRLVSYNEQFF. The DNA of the CDR3 is TGCAGTGCTAGCCGACTAGTATCCTACAATGAGCAGTTCTTC.

This clonotype was observed a few times. The chain links TRBV9 to TRBJ2-1, with D maybe TRBD2 (5 bases). V was shortened by 4 bases and J by 6 bases, with 17 bases between the two germline ends. This CDR3 is built from 15 residues. Germline lookup yields CDR1 SGDLS and CDR2 YYNGEE. CDR3 residues: CASSPPSADINEQFF. As DNA, the CDR3 is TGTGCCAGCAGCCCACCGTCAGCGGATATCAATGAGCAGTTCTTC.

This clonotype occurred a few times. This rearrangement joins TRBV5-8 to TRBJ2-7; a weak D match, TRBD2 (6 bases). This CDR3 is built from 15 residues. V was pared by 3 bases and J by 6 bases, with 19 bases between. Germline CDR1 SGHTS, CDR2 YDEGEE. The CDR3 protein is CASSWRWGGGAEQYF. DNA of the CDR3: TGTGCCAGCAGCTGGAGGTGGGGTGGCGGGGCCGAGCAGTACTTC.

The gene calls are TRBV6-1 and TRBJ1-1; a weak D match, TRBD1 (5 bases). V lost 6 bases to trimming and J lost 6 bases, with 17 bases between them. The CDR3 spans 14 residues. Germline CDR1 and CDR2: MNHNS and SASEGT. As DNA, the CDR3 is TGTGCCAGCAGGGGGCAAAATCGGCAGTCTGAAGCTTTCTTT. It encodes CASRGQNRQSEAFF.

The rearrangement joins TRBV28 to TRBJ2-3; maybe TRBD1 (5 bases). CDR1 is MDHEN, CDR2 SYDVKM, per germline. V dropped 3 bases and J dropped 0 bases, with 13 bases sitting between them. The CDR3 contains 16 residues. The CDR3 sequence: CASSFPTDSSTDTQYF. The CDR3 coding sequence is TGTGCCAGCAGTTTTCCAACCGACAGTAGCACAGATACGCAGTATTTT.

The V and J genes are TRBV9 and TRBJ1-1; D perhaps matches TRBD1 (6 bases). CDR1 is SGDLS, CDR2 YYNGEE, per germline. The CDR3 has 15 residues. Trimming pared 2 bases from V and 5 bases from J, leaving 16 bases between. CDR3 bases: TGTGCCAGCAGCGTCGGCGCTACAGGGAGTACTGAAGCTTTCTTT. Amino acids: CASSVGATGSTEAFF.

The chain is built from TRBV6-1 and TRBJ2-1; 8 bases fit TRBD1. The ends lost 4 bases at V and 8 bases at J; junction bases unmatched: 7. Germline lookup yields CDR1 MNHNS and CDR2 SASEGT. The CDR3 spans 14 residues. The CDR3 region is CASSGQGAGDEQFF. In DNA, the CDR3 is TGTGCCAGCAGTGGGCAGGGGGCAGGCGATGAGCAGTTCTTC.

This clonotype was picked up a small number of times. The chain is built from TRBV7-3 and TRBJ2-2; perhaps TRBD1 as D (5 bases). The CDR3 totals 16 residues. Germline CDR1 SGHTA, CDR2 FQGTGA. Trimming left V 5 bases short and J 6 bases short, with 19 bases between. CDR3 in DNA: TGTGCCAGCAGCCTGCAAAACCCAGGGTTGTCCGGGGAGCTGTTTTTT. This sequence encodes CASSLQNPGLSGELFF.

This clonotype was seen a handful of times. J is TRBJ2-7 and V is TRBV28, with 10 bases identical to TRBD1. This CDR3 has 14 amino acids. Germline V CDR1 and CDR2: MDHEN, SYDVKM. Trimming at V came to 5 bases and at J to 7 bases, leaving 8 bases not matched to a gene. The CDR3 loop is CASSPGTGVREQYF. DNA of the CDR3: TGTGCCAGCAGTCCCGGGACAGGGGTGCGGGAGCAGTACTTC. Using reference TRBV28 and TRBJ2-7 for the parts outside the CDR3, the full variable domain is DVKVTQSSRYLVKRTGEKVFLECVQDMDHENMFWYRQDPGLGLRLIYFSYDVKMKEKGDIPEGYSVSREKKERFSLILESASTNQTSMYLCASSPGTGVREQYFGPGTRLTVT.

The V gene is TRBV2, the J gene TRBJ1-2, with 8 bases aligning to TRBD1. Trimming took 3 bases from V and 8 from J; bases not matched to a gene: 8. This CDR3 spans 14 amino acids. Looked up from germline, CDR1 is SNHLY and CDR2 is FYNNEI. The CDR3 protein is CASSDAQGARGYTF. As DNA, the CDR3 is TGTGCCAGCAGTGACGCTCAGGGGGCGAGAGGCTACACCTTC.

This clonotype was observed a few times. The chain recombines TRBV6-1 with TRBJ2-1; 12 nucleotides line up with TRBD2. The length of the CDR3 is 15 residues. The germline V gene encodes CDR1 MNHNS and CDR2 SASEGT. Losses at the gene ends were 9 bases for V and 9 bases for J; bases not matched to a gene: 12. The chain's CDR3 is CASKPSGRVQSEQFF. The CDR3 DNA reads as TGTGCCAGTAAACCTAGCGGGAGGGTTCAGAGTGAGCAGTTCTTC.

The chain links TRBV12-3 or TRBV12-4 to TRBJ1-1, with D unresolved. This CDR3 region has 14 residues. V was shortened by 1 base and J by 7 bases, with 13 bases between the two germline ends. CDR3 sequence reads: CASSLDTARHEAFF. Here the CDR3 DNA reads TGTGCCAGCAGTTTAGACACCGCACGCCATGAAGCTTTCTTT.

This clonotype was found many times. This chain joins TRBV24-1 and TRBJ2-1, with 11 bases lining up with TRBD1. Germline V gene data show CDR1 as KGHDR and CDR2 as SFDVKD. The junction had 10 bases not matched to a gene; V was cut back by 5 bases and J by 8 bases. The length of the CDR3 is 16 residues. The chain's CDR3 is CATSGTGGSDSYEQFF. CDR3 DNA sequence: TGTGCCACCAGTGGGACAGGGGGCTCTGATTCTTATGAGCAGTTCTTC.

This clonotype came up a few times. V is TRBV7-8 and J is TRBJ1-2; D is unresolved. Trimming took off 5 bases at V and 2 bases at J, with 12 bases between the two ends. Germline V gene sequence: CDR1 SGHVS, CDR2 FQNEAQ. CDR3 size: 14 residues. CDR3 in amino acids: CASSPFGGNYGYTF. Written as DNA, the CDR3 is TGTGCCAGCAGCCCCTTCGGCGGAAACTATGGCTACACCTTC.

A few counts support this clonotype. V usage is TRBV20-1 and J usage is TRBJ2-6; D possibly corresponds to TRBD1 (5 bases). Germline V gene data show CDR1 as DFQATT and CDR2 as SNEGSKA (reference sequence). Trimming stripped 6 bases from V and 3 bases from J, with 6 bases between. This CDR3 has 12 amino acids. The CDR3 sequence is CSARDGANVLTF. CDR3 DNA: TGCAGTGCCAGGGATGGGGCCAACGTCCTGACTTTC.